The rows below give T cell receptor beta chains drawn from one sample of a study of control samples from healthy donors and cancer patients. The assay was immunoSEQ multiplex PCR, and TCRdb's table has in-frame clones only and misses some. The sample contains 75,000 to 95,000 clones, about nine tenths of which appear only once. Sample: blood. Source of these receptors: a woman aged 18-29 years in good health. CDR3s include the opening cysteine and the closing phenylalanine or tryptophan. The D gene is left open where the match is weak. Clone size appears in some rows only: once, few, many, or a class for an expanded clone.

clone_size	j_call	v_call	d_call	cdr3_nt	cdr3_aa
once	TRBJ1-2	TRBV5-1	TRBD1	TGCGCCAGCAGCTTGCCCAGGGGGCAACTAACTAACTATGGCTACACCTTC	CASSLPRGQLTNYGYTF
-	TRBJ1-1	TRBV3-1/TRBV3-2	-	TGTGCCAGCAGCCCGGGGGTGGACACTGAAGCTTTCTTT	CASSPGVDTEAFF
-	TRBJ1-6	TRBV4-1	-	TGCGCCAGCAGCCAAGCGCGACAGAGTTTGATATCACCCCTCCACTTT	CASSQARQSLISPLHF
-	TRBJ1-1	TRBV5-6	TRBD1	TGTGCCAGCAGCGACGACAGGGCCCGCTATGTGAACACTGAAGCTTTCTTT	CASSDDRARYVNTEAFF
-	TRBJ2-3	TRBV19	-	TGTGCCAGTAGTACGGGGAGGAAGGGCACAGATACGCAGTATTTT	CASSTGRKGTDTQYF
once	TRBJ2-7	TRBV12-5	TRBD1	TGTGCTAGTGGTTTGGTACTTGGAAGGGGGCCCTACGAGCAGTACTTC	CASGLVLGRGPYEQYF
-	TRBJ2-1	TRBV7-2	TRBD1	TGTGCCAGCAGCCTGGACAGGTACAATGAGCAGTTCTTC	CASSLDRYNEQFF
-	TRBJ1-1	TRBV9	-	TGTGCCAGCAGCGTGGGGGGATCCACTGAAGCTTTCTTT	CASSVGGSTEAFF
-	TRBJ2-3	TRBV7-3	-	TGTGCCAGCAGCCAACTTGGGACTCGCACTAGCACAGATACGCAGTATTTT	CASSQLGTRTSTDTQYF
-	TRBJ1-1	TRBV6-5	-	TGTGCCAGCAGTTACGGGTCCACCCAGAACACTGAAGCTTTCTTT	CASSYGSTQNTEAFF
once	TRBJ1-2	TRBV7-8	-	TGTGCCAGCAGCTTAGCGGGGGCCGGGGGCCCTAACTATGGCTACACCTTC	CASSLAGAGGPNYGYTF
-	TRBJ1-1	TRBV5-1	-	TGCGCCAGCAGCCCACTTGGGGTCAATATGAACACTGAAGCTTTCTTT	CASSPLGVNMNTEAFF
-	TRBJ1-1	TRBV27	-	TGTGCCAGCAGTTTAAGTCAGGGGTCTGGCACTGAAGCTTTCTTT	CASSLSQGSGTEAFF
-	TRBJ1-2	TRBV6-5	TRBD1	TGTGCCAGCCACGCCGCGGGACAGTCTAACTATGGCTACACCTTC	CASHAAGQSNYGYTF
-	TRBJ2-6	TRBV19	-	TGTGCCAGCAGACAGTCAATCAGCTCTGGGGCCAACGTCCTGACTTTC	CASRQSISSGANVLTF
-	TRBJ1-3	TRBV6-1	-	TGTGCCAGCAGTGAATGGGAAAACACCATATATTTT	CASSEWENTIYF
-	TRBJ1-3	TRBV4-1	-	TGCGCCAGCAGCCAAGCCGGGGCTGAAGGAAACACCATATATTTT	CASSQAGAEGNTIYF
-	TRBJ2-6	TRBV7-9	-	TGTGCCAGCAGCTTAACCCCCGTCTCTGGTGCCAACGTCCTGACTTTC	CASSLTPVSGANVLTF
-	TRBJ2-7	TRBV7-9	-	TGTGCCAGCAGCTTAGATACCCTCTTTTCCTCCTACGAGCAGTACTTC	CASSLDTLFSSYEQYF
-	TRBJ2-7	TRBV10-3	-	TGTGCCACGTGGGAGTCGAACTCCTACGAGCAGTACTTC	CATWESNSYEQYF
once	TRBJ2-1	TRBV12-5	-	TGTGCTAGTGGCCCGGCAGGGGGACTCTACAATGAGCAGTTCTTC	CASGPAGGLYNEQFF
once	TRBJ1-5	TRBV27	TRBD1	TGTGCCAGCAGTTCTTGGGACAGCGGGCAGCCCCAGCATTTT	CASSSWDSGQPQHF
-	TRBJ2-2	TRBV5-6	-	TGTGCCAGCAGCTTGCTAGGGGGGATAGAGGACACCGGGGAGCTGTTTTTT	CASSLLGGIEDTGELFF
-	TRBJ2-5	TRBV4-1	-	TGCGCCAGCAGCCAAGTCGCCAGGGGAGAGACCCAGTACTTC	CASSQVARGETQYF
-	TRBJ2-1	TRBV9	-	TGTGCCAGCAGCGTAGGGCGTGGGCAGACCTACAATGAGCAGTTCTTC	CASSVGRGQTYNEQFF
-	TRBJ2-5	TRBV6-5	-	TGTGCCAGCAGTACGTCCTGGCGGGAGACCCAGTACTTC	CASSTSWRETQYF
-	TRBJ2-2	TRBV14	-	TGTGCCAGCAGCCAAGATAGGGGAGACACAAACACCGGGGAGCTGTTTTTT	CASSQDRGDTNTGELFF
-	TRBJ2-1	TRBV7-6	TRBD1	TGTGCCAGCAGCTGGGCAGGGGGACCCAATGAGCAGTTCTTC	CASSWAGGPNEQFF
-	TRBJ1-1	TRBV19	-	TGTGCCAGTAGTGTCAGGGGCGTGAACACTGAAGCTTTCTTT	CASSVRGVNTEAFF
few	TRBJ2-3	TRBV29-1	-	TGCAGCGAGGGGGGAACAGATACGCAGTATTTT	CSEGGTDTQYF
few	TRBJ1-5	TRBV12-5	TRBD1	TGTGCTAGTGGTTTGGAGCCGAGGTCGGGACAGGGGTTCTTCAATAGCAATCAGCCCCAGCATTTT	CASGLEPRSGQGFFNSNQPQHF
once	TRBJ2-1	TRBV7-9	-	TGTGCCAGCAGCTCATGGGGGCGCAATGAGCAGTTCTTC	CASSSWGRNEQFF
-	TRBJ1-4	TRBV7-9	-	TGTGCCAGCAGCCACACGACAGTAACTAATGAAAAACTGTTTTTT	CASSHTTVTNEKLFF
-	TRBJ1-1	TRBV10-3	-	TGTGCCATCAGTGAGCAGGGGAATCAAGCTTTCTTT	CAISEQGNQAFF
few	TRBJ1-1	TRBV18	-	TGTGCCAGCTCACCGGAGGGGTCCAGAAGGAATGAAGCTTTCTTT	CASSPEGSRRNEAFF
-	TRBJ2-7	TRBV4-1	TRBD1	TGCGCCAGCAGCCAAGTCGCAGGACAGGGGGCGTACGAGCAGTACTTC	CASSQVAGQGAYEQYF
-	TRBJ1-5	TRBV3-1/TRBV3-2	-	TGTGCCAGCAGCCAAGACAGAAATCAGCCCCAGCATTTT	CASSQDRNQPQHF
-	TRBJ1-1	TRBV5-1	-	TGCGCCAGCAGCGAGGGTACAGTTTTCGTGAACACTGAAGCTTTCTTT	CASSEGTVFVNTEAFF
-	TRBJ2-1	TRBV18	-	TGTGCCAGCTCACCACAGACGACGGATTACAATGAGCAGTTCTTC	CASSPQTTDYNEQFF
-	TRBJ1-1	TRBV29-1	TRBD1	TGCAGCGCTGGGACAGGGGACACTGAAGCTTTCTTT	CSAGTGDTEAFF
once	TRBJ1-4	TRBV19	-	TGTGCCAGTAGTTGGGAACTCCAAAATGAAAAACTGTTTTTT	CASSWELQNEKLFF
-	TRBJ1-2	TRBV7-2	TRBD1	TGTGCCAGCAGTTTCCCGCCCCCAGGGGGCTATGGCTACACCTTC	CASSFPPPGGYGYTF
-	TRBJ2-7	TRBV5-6	-	TGTGCCAGCAGCTTGGGTATCAGAGAAGGGGAGCAGTACTTC	CASSLGIREGEQYF
-	TRBJ2-5	TRBV5-1	-	TGCGCCAGCAGCTTGAGGGGCTCTTCGGAAATAGAGACCCAGTACTTC	CASSLRGSSEIETQYF
once	TRBJ2-7	TRBV5-1	TRBD1	TGCGCCAGCAGCTTGAGGTTGGTGGACAGGGCTTACGAGCAGTACTTC	CASSLRLVDRAYEQYF